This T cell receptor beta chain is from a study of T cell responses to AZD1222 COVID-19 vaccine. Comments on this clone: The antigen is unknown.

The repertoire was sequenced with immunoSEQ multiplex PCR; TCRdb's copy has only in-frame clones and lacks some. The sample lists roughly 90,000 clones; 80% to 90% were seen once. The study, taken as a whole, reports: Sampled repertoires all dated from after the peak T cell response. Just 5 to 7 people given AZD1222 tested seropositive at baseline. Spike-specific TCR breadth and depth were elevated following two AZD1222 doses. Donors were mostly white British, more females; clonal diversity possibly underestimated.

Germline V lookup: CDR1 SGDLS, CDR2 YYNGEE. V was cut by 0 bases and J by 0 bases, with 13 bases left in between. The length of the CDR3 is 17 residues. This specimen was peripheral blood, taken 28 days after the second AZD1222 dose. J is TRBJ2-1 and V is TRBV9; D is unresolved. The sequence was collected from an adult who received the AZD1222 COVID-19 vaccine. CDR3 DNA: TGTGCCAGCAGCGTAGCAAAGACCCTGAGCTCCTACAATGAGCAGTTCTTC. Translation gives CASSVAKTLSSYNEQFF.